Reported below is one TCR beta chain. Its antigen is not identified. This specimen belongs to a study of shared clonotypes between healthy human individuals. Donors, healthy HIV-negative adults, lacked recent acute infections or vaccinations. Naive CD45RA+ and memory CD45RA-negative subsets were split from CD4+ cells. Findings and limits, study-wide: Naive subsets usually exceeded memory subsets in estimated richness.

Each PCR replicate from the sorted subsets contained about 180 ng DNA, which is around 30,000 T cell genomes. The protocol was immunoSEQ multiplex PCR, while the TCRdb copy is restricted to in-frame clones and leaves out a portion. The data show around 940,000 clones, about 80% seen once. Per the germline V gene, CDR1 is MNHEY and CDR2 is SMNVEV (reference sequence). The V gene end was trimmed by 10 bases and the J gene end by 8 bases; junction bases not matched to a gene: 13. The CDR3 spans 13 residues. The sequencing input was memory CD4+ T cells sorted from blood. Subset indicated: CD45RA-negative fraction. This rearrangement joins TRBV27 to TRBJ1-2; 7 bases match TRBD1. This sequence was found in a man aged 18 to 29 in good health. The CDR3 here is CATVSGGIGGYTF. The CDR3 DNA is TGTGCCACTGTATCAGGGGGAATAGGAGGCTACACCTTC.